This is a list of T cell receptor beta chains from one sample in a study of shared clonotypes between healthy human individuals. The protocol was immunoSEQ multiplex PCR, while the TCRdb copy is restricted to in-frame clones and leaves out a portion. The sample consists of roughly 2,000,000 clones, roughly 94% of them appearing once. Sequencing was done on a sample of naive CD8+ T cells sorted from blood. The receptors derive from a man younger than 35 in good health. Both conserved end residues are part of each CDR3. Fields, in order: V gene, J gene, D gene, clone size, CDR3 DNA, CDR3 protein. D genes are given only for firm matches. The listing skips clone size in some rows; elsewhere it reads once, few, many or a size class.

TRBV7-9	TRBJ1-1	.	once	TGTGCCAGCAGCCAGATACAGGGCACTGAAGCTTTCTTT	CASSQIQGTEAFF
TRBV4-3	TRBJ2-7	.	once	TGCGCCAGCAGCCAAGAGGGGAGTGTAAACTACGAGCAGTACTTC	CASSQEGSVNYEQYF
TRBV13	TRBJ2-7	.	.	TGTGCCAGCAGCTCGGAAGGTGACGAGCAGTACTTC	CASSSEGDEQYF
TRBV13	TRBJ2-7	TRBD1	.	TGTGCCAGCAGCTTATGGGACAGGGCGGACGAGCAGTACTTC	CASSLWDRADEQYF
TRBV7-6	TRBJ2-7	TRBD2	.	TGTGCCAGCAGCGGGGGGACTAGCGGGTACTACGAGCAGTACTTC	CASSGGTSGYYEQYF
TRBV4-1	TRBJ2-1	.	once	TGCGCCAGCAGCCAGATTGAAGGGGCGGTTAACCCGTACAATGAGCAGTTCTTC	CASSQIEGAVNPYNEQFF
TRBV27	TRBJ2-5	TRBD1	once	TGTGCCAGCACGGACAGGGGGATGGAGACCCAGTACTTC	CASTDRGMETQYF
TRBV4-1	TRBJ1-1	TRBD1	.	TGCGCCAGCAGCCACACGACAGGGTGGACTGAAGCTTTCTTT	CASSHTTGWTEAFF
TRBV7-9	TRBJ2-5	.	.	TGTGCCAGCAGCTTAAAAGACAGTGACCTCCAAGAGACCCAGTACTTC	CASSLKDSDLQETQYF
TRBV2	TRBJ2-7	TRBD2	.	TGTGCCAGCACGGGACTAGTGGGGACCTCCTACGAGCAGTACTTC	CASTGLVGTSYEQYF
TRBV15	TRBJ1-1	.	.	TGTGCCACCAGCAGTATGGGGGAGAGCACTGAAGCTTTCTTT	CATSSMGESTEAFF
TRBV5-1	TRBJ1-1	TRBD1	once	TGCGCCAGCAGCTCGACAGGGGGACACACTGAAGCTTTCTTT	CASSSTGGHTEAFF
TRBV7-8	TRBJ2-5	.	.	TGTGCCAGCAGCTTAGTTCGCGGAGAGACCCAGTACTTC	CASSLVRGETQYF
TRBV10-2	TRBJ1-5	.	.	TGCGCCAGCAGTGAGTTACAGGGTAGCGGCCAGCCCCAGCATTTT	CASSELQGSGQPQHF
TRBV4-1	TRBJ1-5	.	.	TGCGCCAGCAGCCAACGAGAAATAAGCAATCAGCCCCAGCATTTT	CASSQREISNQPQHF
TRBV7-9	TRBJ1-2	.	once	TGTGCCAGCAGCCCTAGTTCAGACGGGGGGTTGGGCTACACCTTC	CASSPSSDGGLGYTF
TRBV7-7	TRBJ2-1	.	.	TGTGCTAGCAGCTTAAATTATCAGTATGAGCAGTTCTTC	CASSLNYQYEQFF
TRBV5-6	TRBJ2-7	TRBD1	.	TGTGCCAGCAGCTTGGACAGGGGCCACGAGCAGTACTTC	CASSLDRGHEQYF
TRBV6-5	TRBJ2-7	.	once	TGTGCCAGCACCCTGGACTCCGGGGGCTACTACGAGCAGTACTTC	CASTLDSGGYYEQYF
TRBV19	TRBJ1-6	.	.	TGTGCCAGTAGTATGGCCACATATAATTCACCCCTCCACTTT	CASSMATYNSPLHF
TRBV4-2	TRBJ2-1	TRBD1	.	TGTGCCAGCAGCCAAGTATCACGGGACAGGGACAATGAGCAGTTCTTC	CASSQVSRDRDNEQFF
TRBV27	TRBJ2-7	.	.	TGTGCCAGCAGTTTAGGTGGGGTGGGCTTGGGCTCCTACGAGCAGTACTTC	CASSLGGVGLGSYEQYF
TRBV6-1	TRBJ2-1	.	.	TGTGCCACTTCAGGGGCAGGTTTCTTC	CATSGAGFF
TRBV10-1	TRBJ1-2	.	once	TGCGCCAGCAGTGAGTCGGTGGGGTATGGCTACACCTTC	CASSESVGYGYTF
TRBV4-3	TRBJ2-7	.	.	TGCGCCAGCAGCCCACAGGGGGGGACAGCCTCTAAGAGCTCCTACGAGCAGTACTTC	CASSPQGGTASKSSYEQYF
TRBV6-5	TRBJ2-2	TRBD2	.	TGTGCCAGCAGTTACGGGGGGGGCACCGGGGAGCTGTTTTTT	CASSYGGGTGELFF
TRBV6-1	TRBJ2-7	.	once	TGTGCCAGCAGTGAACCCTCCAGGGGCTACGAGCAGTACTTC	CASSEPSRGYEQYF
TRBV5-1	TRBJ2-7	.	.	TGCGCCAGCAGCTTGGTTGGGGAAGACGAGCAGTACTTC	CASSLVGEDEQYF
TRBV30	TRBJ1-1	.	once	TGTGCCTGGAACGCCCTGGACACGAACACTGAAGCTTTCTTT	CAWNALDTNTEAFF
TRBV30	TRBJ1-5	.	.	TGTGCCTGGAGTGTACACAGGGGCAATCAGCCCCAGCATTTT	CAWSVHRGNQPQHF
TRBV7-9	TRBJ1-2	.	.	TGTGCCAGCAGCTTAACAGAGGGGGACTATGGCTACACCTTC	CASSLTEGDYGYTF
TRBV7-9	TRBJ2-7	TRBD2	.	TGTGCCAGCAGCTTAGTAGCGGGAGTTTCCGAGCAGTACTTC	CASSLVAGVSEQYF
TRBV6-1	TRBJ2-7	.	.	TGTGCCAGCAGTGACGTACAGGGCCTATCCGCCTACGAGCAGTACTTC	CASSDVQGLSAYEQYF
TRBV10-1	TRBJ2-1	.	.	TGCGCCAGCAGTGAGGGTCGGCGGGGAGGCTTTTGGGATGAGCAGTTCTTC	CASSEGRRGGFWDEQFF
TRBV10-3	TRBJ2-7	TRBD2	.	TGTGCCATCAGTGTTTTCGGGACTAGCGGATCCTACGAGCAGTACTTC	CAISVFGTSGSYEQYF
TRBV5-1	TRBJ2-5	TRBD2	.	TGCGCCAGCAGCTTCCTAGCGGGGGTCCCAGAGACCCAGTACTTC	CASSFLAGVPETQYF
TRBV4-2	TRBJ2-1	.	once	TGTGCCAGCAGCCAAGAGTTAGCGGCTAGCGTTTATGATGAGCAGTTCTTC	CASSQELAASVYDEQFF